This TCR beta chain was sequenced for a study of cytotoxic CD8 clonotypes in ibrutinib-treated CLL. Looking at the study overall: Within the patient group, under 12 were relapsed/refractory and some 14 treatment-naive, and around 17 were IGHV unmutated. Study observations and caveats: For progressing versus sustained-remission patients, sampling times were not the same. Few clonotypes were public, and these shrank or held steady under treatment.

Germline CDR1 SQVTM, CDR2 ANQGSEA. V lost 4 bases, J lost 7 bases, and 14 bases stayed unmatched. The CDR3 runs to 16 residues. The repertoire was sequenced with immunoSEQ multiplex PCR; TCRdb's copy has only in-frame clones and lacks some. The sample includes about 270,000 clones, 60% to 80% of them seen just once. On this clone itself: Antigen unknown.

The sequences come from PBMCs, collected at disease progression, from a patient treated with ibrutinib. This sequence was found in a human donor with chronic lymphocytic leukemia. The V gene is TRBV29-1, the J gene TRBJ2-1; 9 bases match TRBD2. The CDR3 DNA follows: TGCAGCGTTGGGGGCAGAGTAGCGGGAGATCCGAATGAGCAGTTCTTC. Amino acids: CSVGGRVAGDPNEQFF.